What follows are 30 T cell receptor beta chains derived from one specimen sequenced in a study of T cell changes during pregnancy in multiple sclerosis. Libraries were prepared by immunoSEQ multiplex PCR; TCRdb keeps only in-frame clonotypes and omits some of them. The sample records 35,000 to 45,000 clones, roughly 90% being singletons. The input for sequencing was peripheral blood, taken in the second trimester of pregnancy. All receptors come from a female donor in good health, enrolled as a control in a pregnancy study.

This chain connects TRBV10-1 to TRBJ2-7, with D unclear. CDR3 length: 15 amino acids. V was shortened by 0 bases and J by 0 bases, with 9 bases between the two germline ends. Germline CDR1 is WNHNN and CDR2 is SYGVQD (reference sequence). The DNA for the CDR3 is TGCGCCAGCAGTGAGTCGACTCTAGACTCCTACGAGCAGTACTTC. Its translation is CASSESTLDSYEQYF.

V usage is TRBV5-6 and J usage is TRBJ1-1, with 7 bases that match TRBD1. Germline V gene sequence: CDR1 SGHDT, CDR2 YYEEEE. The CDR3 runs to 15 residues. V lost 3 bases to trimming and J lost 1 base; unmatched junction nucleotides: 6. CDR3 sequence (DNA): TGTGCCAGCAGCTGGGGACAGATCCGGAACACTGAAGCTTTCTTT. Encoded protein: CASSWGQIRNTEAFF. Drawing the rest from reference TRBV5-6 and TRBJ1-1, the complete variable domain is DAGVTQSPTHLIKTRGQQVTLRCSPKSGHDTVSWYQQALGQGPQFIFQYYEEEERQRGNFPDRFSGHQFPNYSSELNVNALLLGDSALYLCASSWGQIRNTEAFFGQGTRLTVV.

CDR3 nucleotides: TGCGCCAGCAATCTGAAGGTCAGACAGGCGCGCGCGGCAAATCAGCCCCAGCATTTT. Residues: CASNLKVRQARAANQPQHF. The chain combines TRBV4-3 with TRBJ1-5; TRBD1 might be the D (6 bases). Germline V CDR1 and CDR2: LGHNA, YSLEER. The V gene lost 7 bases and the J gene lost 4 bases, with 29 bases spanning the gap. CDR3 length: 19 amino acids.

CDR3 bases: TGTGCCAGCTCACCCCATAGACTCAGCGGGGAGCTGTTTTTT. The encoded protein is CASSPHRLSGELFF. This chain links TRBV18 with TRBJ2-2; D remains ambiguous. This CDR3 region has 14 residues. CDR1 KGHSH and CDR2 LQKENI come from the germline V gene. V was trimmed by 3 bases and J by 7 bases, leaving 12 bases between them. Supplemented by reference TRBV18 and TRBJ2-2, the full variable domain reads NAGVMQNPRHLVRRRGQEARLRCSPMKGHSHVYWYRQLPEEGLKFMVYLQKENIIDESGMPKERFSAEFPKEGPSILRIQQVVRGDSAAYFCASSPHRLSGELFFGEGSRLTVL.

The chain uses TRBV4-3 and TRBJ2-7, with a tentative D call TRBD2 (5 bases). Trimming pared 4 bases from V and 4 bases from J, leaving 14 bases between. Germline loops: CDR1 LGHNA, CDR2 YSLEER. The CDR3 runs 14 residues. The DNA of the CDR3 is TGCGCCAGCAGCCCGGAGGTGGGTCGGTACGAGCAGTACTTC. This codes for CASSPEVGRYEQYF.

V is TRBV4-2 and J is TRBJ2-5, with D tentatively TRBD1 or TRBD2 (6 bases each). CDR1 and CDR2 (germline): LGHNA, YNFKEQ. This CDR3 region has 14 residues. V lost 7 bases to trimming and J lost 2 bases, with 14 bases between them. CDR3 sequence (DNA): TGTGCCAGCAACCAGGGGACTGCACAAGAGACCCAGTACTTC. This codes for CASNQGTAQETQYF.

The gene calls are TRBV4-2 and TRBJ1-2; no definite D call. Germline assignment: CDR1 LGHNA and CDR2 YNFKEQ. CDR3 length equals 15 residues. Trimming took 2 bases from V and 8 from J, leaving 18 bases between them. CDR3 nucleotide sequence: TGTGCCAGCAGCCAATCCCGGTTGGAGCCACGGGGCTACACCTTC. Translated, it gives CASSQSRLEPRGYTF.

The table lists this clone with a count of one. The chain couples TRBV18 to TRBJ1-2; perhaps TRBD1 as D (6 bases). CDR1 is KGHSH, CDR2 LQKENI, per germline. V gave up 3 bases and J gave up 8 bases, with 13 bases separating them. This CDR3 has 13 amino acids. CDR3 amino acids: CASSPIEGDGYTF. The CDR3 DNA reads as TGTGCCAGCTCACCGATCGAGGGGGACGGCTACACCTTC.

The V call is TRBV19, the J call TRBJ2-2, with 9 bases that match TRBD2. Germline-derived CDR1 and CDR2 are LNHDA and SQIVND (reference sequence). V shed 1 base, J shed 4 bases, and the junction held 4 bases outside the gene matches. There are 16 residues in the CDR3. The CDR3 bases are TGTGCCAGTAGTATAGTCGGCGGGGGGGGCACCGGGGAGCTGTTTTTT. This encodes CASSIVGGGGTGELFF.

CDR3 region: CASMGRGLVNNEQFF. The CDR3 bases are TGTGCCAGTATGGGTAGGGGCCTCGTCAACAATGAGCAGTTCTTC. The V call is TRBV19, the J call TRBJ2-1, with a possible D match to TRBD1 (5 bases). V lost 7 bases and J 5 bases, leaving 18 bases between the germline ends. The V gene's germline CDR1 is LNHDA and CDR2 SQIVND (reference sequence). The CDR3 loop spans 15 amino acids.

This clone was counted only a few times. V usage is TRBV12-5 and J usage is TRBJ1-1; D might be TRBD1 (5 bases). The germline V gene encodes CDR1 LGHNT and CDR2 FRNRAP. Trimming pared 6 bases from V and 4 bases from J, leaving 15 bases between. The CDR3 is 14 residues long. The CDR3 DNA is TGTGCTAGTGGACGGGAGGGGCAGATCACTGAAGCTTTCTTT. Amino acids: CASGREGQITEAFF.

The genes are TRBV11-2 and TRBJ2-5, with a weak D call TRBD1 (5 bases). The germline V and J ends were trimmed by 0 bases and 7 bases, with 9 bases remaining between them. There are 13 residues in the CDR3. The germline V gene has CDR1 SGHAT and CDR2 FQNNGV. The CDR3 is CASSLEGLRTQYF. CDR3 sequence (DNA): TGTGCCAGCAGCTTAGAGGGGCTGAGGACCCAGTACTTC.

The chain employs TRBV11-3 and TRBJ2-7, with 10 bases aligning to TRBD1. The CDR3 spans 15 residues. CDR1 is SGHNT and CDR2 is YENEEA in the germline V gene. With 5 bases clipped from V and 3 bases from J, the junction kept 7 bases outside the gene matches. The CDR3 DNA sequence: TGTGCCAGCAGCGAGGGGGGACAGGGGAACTACGAGCAGTACTTC. Protein product: CASSEGGQGNYEQYF.

This clone appeared a single time. This chain joins TRBV9 and TRBJ1-1, with TRBD1 matching 7 bases. The CDR3 runs to 15 residues. The ends lost 3 bases at V and 2 bases at J; junction bases unmatched: 7. Germline values: CDR1 SGDLS, CDR2 YYNGEE. The CDR3 nucleotides read TGTGCCAGCAGCGCCCGGGACAGACTCAACACTGAAGCTTTCTTT. As protein: CASSARDRLNTEAFF.

This clone was detected a few times. The rearrangement links TRBV5-1 to TRBJ1-1, with a possible D match to TRBD1 (5 bases). This CDR3 is 13 amino acids long. V lost 7 bases and J 4 bases, leaving 14 bases between the germline ends. Germline loops: CDR1 SGHRS, CDR2 YFSETQ. The CDR3 sequence is CASVGGRGTEAFF. DNA of the CDR3: TGCGCCAGCGTCGGGGGGAGGGGCACTGAAGCTTTCTTT.

The rearrangement joins TRBV29-1 to TRBJ2-4, with unresolved D. Between the trimmed V and J ends, which lost 2 bases and 1 base, there was a span of 15 bases. This CDR3 is 16 amino acids long. Germline V gene lookup returns CDR1 SQVTM and CDR2 ANQGSEA. As DNA, the CDR3 is TGCAGCGTTGAAATTTTTCGCGGTGGGGCCAAAAACATTCAGTACTTC. Translating it yields CSVEIFRGGAKNIQYF.

The chain recombines TRBV19 with TRBJ2-3; 9 bases align to TRBD2. Germline CDR1 reads LNHDA; CDR2 reads SQIVND (reference sequence). Trimming took 7 bases from V and 6 from J; bases not matched to a gene: 8. The CDR3 totals 14 residues. CDR3: CASKDGGRADTQYF. CDR3 coding DNA: TGTGCCAGTAAGGACGGCGGGAGGGCCGATACGCAGTATTTT.

The chain is built from TRBV4-3 and TRBJ2-2, with 9 nucleotides matching TRBD2. This CDR3 has 16 amino acids. Germline lookup yields CDR1 LGHNA and CDR2 YSLEER. The ends lost 1 base at V and 5 bases at J; junction bases unmatched: 5. The CDR3 region is CASSQARGGLTGELFF. CDR3 in DNA: TGCGCCAGCAGCCAAGCGCGGGGGGGCCTTACCGGGGAGCTGTTTTTT.

This clone was counted a single time. The rearrangement uses TRBV18 and TRBJ1-3; D is unresolved. Germline values: CDR1 KGHSH, CDR2 LQKENI. V lost 0 bases to trimming and J lost 0 bases, with 12 bases between them. The CDR3 spans 17 residues. This chain's CDR3 is CASSPPRVAPSGNTIYF. The CDR3 region has the DNA TGTGCCAGCTCACCACCGAGGGTCGCCCCCTCTGGAAACACCATATATTTT.

The CDR3 bases are TGTGCCAGCAGCACCAGTCGCACAGATACGCAGTATTTT. It specifies CASSTSRTDTQYF. This chain uses TRBV11-2 with TRBJ2-3, with no clear D. Germline lookup yields CDR1 SGHAT and CDR2 FQNNGV. With 5 bases removed from V and 1 base from J, the gap between germline ends came to 7 bases. CDR3 length: 13 residues.

The rearrangement links TRBV27 to TRBJ1-1, with D possibly matching TRBD1 (5 bases). This CDR3 region has 14 residues. Between the trimmed V and J ends, which lost 1 base and 4 bases, there was a span of 10 bases. Germline values: CDR1 MNHEY, CDR2 SMNVEV (reference sequence). CDR3 amino acids: CASSLYQGATEAFF. In DNA form, the CDR3 reads TGTGCCAGCAGTTTATATCAGGGTGCCACTGAAGCTTTCTTT.

The CDR3, as DNA: TGTGCCAGCAGCTTAGGCGGGAGTATCTACGGGGAGCTGTTTTTT. It codes for CASSLGGSIYGELFF. This chain joins TRBV11-2 and TRBJ2-2, with TRBD2 identical over 7 bases. Trimming cost V 1 base and J 7 bases; bases outside gene matches: 6. Germline V CDR1 and CDR2: SGHAT, FQNNGV. The CDR3 is 15 residues long.

The chain uses TRBV4-3 and TRBJ1-2, with D possibly TRBD1 on 6 matching bases. CDR3 size: 15 residues. The V gene's germline CDR1 is LGHNA and CDR2 YSLEER. Trimming pared 0 bases from V and 2 bases from J, leaving 10 bases between. CDR3 sequence reads: CASSQEGGGNYGYTF. In DNA form, the CDR3 reads TGCGCCAGCAGCCAAGAAGGGGGGGGAAACTATGGCTACACCTTC.

This rearrangement joins TRBV18 to TRBJ2-1; 7 nucleotides line up with TRBD1. J lost 1 base, V lost 2 bases, and 5 bases had no gene match. Germline V gene lookup returns CDR1 KGHSH and CDR2 LQKENI. The CDR3 is 16 amino acids. The CDR3 region has the DNA TGTGCCAGCTCACCATCTGGGACAGATTCCTACAATGAGCAGTTCTTC. Translated: CASSPSGTDSYNEQFF.

V gene TRBV18 combines with J gene TRBJ2-5; TRBD2 aligns across 8 bases. Unmatched junction bases numbered 13, after V lost 5 bases and J lost 5 bases. The V gene's germline CDR1 is KGHSH and CDR2 LQKENI. The CDR3 has 16 amino acids. CDR3 residues: CASSTPGLGTRETQYF. CDR3 DNA: TGTGCCAGCTCAACCCCCGGGTTGGGGACTAGGGAGACCCAGTACTTC.

The chain recombines TRBV5-1 with TRBJ1-4, with a possible D match to TRBD1 (5 bases). Germline V gene data show CDR1 as SGHRS and CDR2 as YFSETQ. The CDR3 is 17 residues long. Between the trimmed V and J ends, which lost 1 base and 0 bases, there was a span of 13 bases. CDR3 nucleotide sequence: TGCGCCAGCAGCTTGAGCCCTCCCAGGGCAACTAATGAAAAACTGTTTTTT. This gives the protein CASSLSPPRATNEKLFF.

V usage is TRBV25-1 and J usage is TRBJ1-6; perhaps TRBD1 as D (5 bases). The V end was cut by 5 bases, the J end by 9 bases, with 14 bases between. Germline V gene lookup returns CDR1 MGHDK and CDR2 SYGVNS. The CDR3 has 14 residues. CDR3 sequence reads: CASSRNAGGSPLHF. The CDR3 DNA reads TGTGCCAGCAGTAGGAACGCGGGGGGTTCACCCCTCCACTTT.

The chain employs TRBV5-1 and TRBJ2-7; 10 bases are a match to TRBD1. The V gene end was trimmed by 2 bases and the J gene end by 5 bases; junction bases not matched to a gene: 4. CDR1 SGHRS and CDR2 YFSETQ come from the germline V gene. The CDR3 extends over 14 amino acids. The chain's CDR3 is CASSFRQGADEQYF. Written as DNA, the CDR3 is TGCGCCAGCAGCTTTAGACAGGGGGCGGACGAGCAGTACTTC. Full variable domain (missing parts from reference TRBV5-1 and TRBJ2-7): KAGVTQTPRYLIKTRGQQVTLSCSPISGHRSVSWYQQTPGQGLQFLFEYFSETQRNKGNFPGRFSGRQFSNSRSEMNVSTLELGDSALYLCASSFRQGADEQYFGPGTRLTVT.

This chain joins TRBV19 and TRBJ2-7; 8 positions agree with TRBD1. This CDR3 is 13 amino acids long. Germline CDR1 reads LNHDA; CDR2 reads SQIVND (reference sequence). V dropped 3 bases and J dropped 3; count of bases not matched to a gene: 1. For the CDR3, the DNA is TGTGCCAGTAGTATTACAGGGGGCTACGAGCAGTACTTC. Amino acid sequence: CASSITGGYEQYF.

This clone was detected only once. V usage is TRBV7-2 and J usage is TRBJ2-7; the match to TRBD2 covers 14 bases. Trimming removed 4 bases from V and 2 bases from J; junction bases left unmatched: 1. CDR1 is SGHTA and CDR2 is FQGNSA in the germline V gene. This CDR3 has 15 amino acids. CDR3 DNA sequence: TGTGCCAGCAGCTCGACTAGCGGGGGGGCCTACGAGCAGTACTTC. This translates into CASSSTSGGAYEQYF.